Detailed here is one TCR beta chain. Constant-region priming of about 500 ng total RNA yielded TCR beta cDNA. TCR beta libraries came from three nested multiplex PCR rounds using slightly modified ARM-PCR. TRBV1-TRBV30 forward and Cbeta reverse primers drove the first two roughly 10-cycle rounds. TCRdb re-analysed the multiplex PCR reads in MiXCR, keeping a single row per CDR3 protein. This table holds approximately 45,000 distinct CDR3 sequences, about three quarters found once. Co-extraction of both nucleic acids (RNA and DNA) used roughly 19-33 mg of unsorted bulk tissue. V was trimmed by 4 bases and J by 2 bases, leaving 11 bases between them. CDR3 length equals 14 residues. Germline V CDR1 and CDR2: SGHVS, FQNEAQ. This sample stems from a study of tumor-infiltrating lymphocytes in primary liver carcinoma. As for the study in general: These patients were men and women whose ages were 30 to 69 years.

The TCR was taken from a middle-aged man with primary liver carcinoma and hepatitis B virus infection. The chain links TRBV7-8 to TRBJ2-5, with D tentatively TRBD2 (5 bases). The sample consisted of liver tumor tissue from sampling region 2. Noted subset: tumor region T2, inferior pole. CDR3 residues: CASSSGSGQETQYF. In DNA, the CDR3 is TGTGCCAGCAGCTCGGGCAGCGGACAAGAGACCCAGTACTTC. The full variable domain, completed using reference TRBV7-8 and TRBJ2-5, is GAGVSQSPRYKVAKRGQDVALRCDPISGHVSLFWYQQALGQGPEFLTYFQNEAQLDKSGLPSDRFFAERPEGSVSTLKIQRTQQEDSAVYLCASSSGSGQETQYFGPGTRLLVL.